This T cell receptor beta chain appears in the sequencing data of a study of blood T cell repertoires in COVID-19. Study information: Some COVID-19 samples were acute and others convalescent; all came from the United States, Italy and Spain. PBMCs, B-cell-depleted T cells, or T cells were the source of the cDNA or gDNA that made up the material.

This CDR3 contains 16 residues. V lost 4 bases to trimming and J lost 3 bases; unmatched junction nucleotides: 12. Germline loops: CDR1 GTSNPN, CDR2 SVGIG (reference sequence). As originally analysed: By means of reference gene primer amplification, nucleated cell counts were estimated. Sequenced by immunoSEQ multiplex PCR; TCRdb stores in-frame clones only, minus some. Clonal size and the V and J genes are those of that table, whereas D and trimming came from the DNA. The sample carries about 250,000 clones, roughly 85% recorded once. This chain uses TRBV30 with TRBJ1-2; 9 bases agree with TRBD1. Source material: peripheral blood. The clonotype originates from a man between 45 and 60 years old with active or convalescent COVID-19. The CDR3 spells CAWTRSGQGRYYGYTF. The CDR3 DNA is TGTGCCTGGACTCGATCCGGACAGGGGCGCTACTATGGCTACACCTTC.